The 26 T cell receptor beta chains below were found in one sample sequenced in a study of preoperative IRX-2 immunotherapy in early breast cancer. The treatment: preoperative locoregional IRX-2 cytokine immunotherapy. Using immunoSEQ multiplex PCR, the repertoire was profiled, and TCRdb retains in-frame clones only, with some absent. The repertoire has around 88,000 clones, roughly 89% of them found once; the top ten carry roughly 1.9%. The sequencing used tumor tissue, collected after IRX-2 immunotherapy. These receptors were obtained from a human donor with breast cancer.

The chain links TRBV23-1 to TRBJ1-2, with a possible D match to TRBD1 (5 bases). TRBV23-1 is reported as an ORF; its role is uncertain. Trimming cost V 6 bases and J 1 base, with 15 bases left between them. This CDR3 has 15 residues. The DNA for the CDR3 is TGCGCCAGCAGCCAGGTTGGGACGGATAACTATGGCTACACCTTC. Protein product: CASSQVGTDNYGYTF.

J is TRBJ2-7 and V is TRBV4-3; D may be TRBD2 (6 bases). The CDR3 has 13 residues. Per germline, CDR1 LGHNA and CDR2 YSLEER. The ends were cut back, 4 bases at V and 2 bases at J, with 9 bases in the middle. CDR3 residues: CASSLGSTYEQYF. The CDR3 DNA sequence: TGCGCCAGCAGCCTCGGGAGCACCTACGAGCAGTACTTC.

The CDR3 sequence: CSAAGGQANQPQHF. The CDR3 DNA follows: TGCAGCGCTGCCGGTGGACAGGCCAATCAGCCCCAGCATTTT. V and J are TRBV29-1 and TRBJ1-5, with 7 positions matching TRBD1. The CDR3 length is 14 residues. Germline assignment: CDR1 SQVTM and CDR2 ANQGSEA. J gave up 3 bases and V 7 bases, and 9 bases lay outside the gene matches. The entire variable domain, with the rest obtained from reference TRBV29-1 and TRBJ1-5, is as follows: SAVISQKPSRDICQRGTSLTIQCQVDSQVTMMFWYRQQPGQSLTLIATANQGSEATYESGFVIDKFPISRPNLTFSTLTVSNMSPEDSSIYLCSAAGGQANQPQHFGDGTRLSIL.

This chain's CDR3 is CASRGQGSTNEKLFF. CDR3 DNA sequence: TGTGCCAGTAGGGGACAGGGATCGACTAATGAAAAACTGTTTTTT. This sequence joins TRBV19 and TRBJ1-4, with TRBD1 matching 9 bases. J was trimmed by 2 bases and V by 6 bases; bases with no gene match: 4. From germline, CDR1 is LNHDA and CDR2 SQIVND (reference sequence). CDR3 size: 15 residues.

The chain employs TRBV30 and TRBJ1-5; the match to TRBD1 covers 10 bases. The J segment lost 7 bases and the V segment lost 3 bases, leaving 3 bases of the junction unmatched. CDR1 is GTSNPN, CDR2 SVGIG, per germline (reference sequence). The CDR3 runs 13 residues. The CDR3, as DNA: TGTGCCTGGAGCGGGACAGGGGACCAGCCCCAGCATTTT. Encoded protein: CAWSGTGDQPQHF.

This chain uses TRBV5-1 with TRBJ2-1; 12 bases fit TRBD2. Per the germline V gene, CDR1 is SGHRS and CDR2 is YFSETQ. V lost 0 bases, J lost 10 bases, and 5 bases stayed unmatched. CDR3 length equals 15 residues. The CDR3 sequence: CASSLELAGGKEQFF. The CDR3 DNA follows: TGCGCCAGCAGCTTGGAACTAGCGGGAGGTAAAGAGCAGTTCTTC. Full variable domain (missing parts from reference TRBV5-1 and TRBJ2-1): KAGVTQTPRYLIKTRGQQVTLSCSPISGHRSVSWYQQTPGQGLQFLFEYFSETQRNKGNFPGRFSGRQFSNSRSEMNVSTLELGDSALYLCASSLELAGGKEQFFGPGTRLTVL.

This clone has just one count. The J gene is TRBJ1-2, the V gene TRBV28, with 9 bases aligning to TRBD1. Germline V gives CDR1 MDHEN, CDR2 SYDVKM. With V trimmed by 5 bases and J by 4 bases, 2 bases remained unmatched. CDR3 length: 13 amino acids. The CDR3 spells CASSPTGGYGYTF. The DNA of the CDR3 is TGTGCCAGCAGTCCGACAGGGGGCTATGGCTACACCTTC.

This chain uses TRBV11-3 with TRBJ2-1, with 9 bases lining up with TRBD2. Germline loops: CDR1 SGHNT, CDR2 YENEEA. The CDR3 contains 15 residues. Germline trimming cut 7 bases from V and 6 bases from J; bases unmatched to any gene: 10. The DNA for the CDR3 is TGTGCCAGCAACCCCCGAGGCGGGGGGGCCAATGAGCAGTTCTTC. This gives the protein CASNPRGGGANEQFF.

This chain uses TRBV28 with TRBJ1-2, with D possibly matching TRBD1 (6 bases). Per the germline V gene, CDR1 is MDHEN and CDR2 is SYDVKM. The V end lost 10 bases, the J end lost 4 bases, and 13 bases lay between the germline ends. The CDR3 runs 12 residues. The CDR3: CAISDSLYGYTF. CDR3 bases: TGTGCCATCTCGGACAGCCTCTATGGCTACACCTTC.

The table lists this clone with a count of one. The rearrangement uses TRBV28 and TRBJ1-5; D remains ambiguous. Germline V gene data show CDR1 as MDHEN and CDR2 as SYDVKM. The CDR3 sequence is 12 residues long. V was pared by 10 bases and J by 4 bases, with 11 bases between. The CDR3 sequence: CATHVGNQPQHF. CDR3 bases: TGTGCCACACACGTCGGGAATCAGCCCCAGCATTTT. Variable domain in full (rest from reference TRBV28 and TRBJ1-5): DVKVTQSSRYLVKRTGEKVFLECVQDMDHENMFWYRQDPGLGLRLIYFSYDVKMKEKGDIPEGYSVSREKKERFSLILESASTNQTSMYLCATHVGNQPQHFGDGTRLSIL.

V gene TRBV6-8 combines with J gene TRBJ1-5; D call uncertain. Looked up from germline, CDR1 is MNHGY and CDR2 is SAAAGT. Trimming removed 6 bases from V and 3 bases from J, with 12 bases in between. This CDR3 is 14 amino acids long. The CDR3 DNA reads as TGTGCCAGCAGCAGGTGGGAAAACAATCAGCCCCAGCATTTT. Translating it yields CASSRWENNQPQHF.

This clone was observed a single time. The J gene is TRBJ1-4, the V gene TRBV15; D is undetermined. The ends were cut back, 0 bases at V and 0 bases at J, with 8 bases in the middle. From germline, CDR1 is LNHNV and CDR2 YYDKDF (reference sequence). CDR3 length: 16 residues. DNA for the CDR3: TGTGCCACCAGCAGAGATCACCCAGCAACTAATGAAAAACTGTTTTTT. As protein: CATSRDHPATNEKLFF. Complete variable domain (other parts from reference TRBV15 and TRBJ1-4): DAMVIQNPRYQVTQFGKPVTLSCSQTLNHNVMYWYQQKSSQAPKLLFHYYDKDFNNEADTPDNFQSRRPNTSFCFLDIRSPGLGDTAMYLCATSRDHPATNEKLFFGSGTQLSVL.

The chain combines TRBV6-8 with TRBJ2-7; TRBD1 is a possible D gene (5 bases). Germline lookup yields CDR1 MNHGY and CDR2 SAAAGT. V lost 6 bases to trimming and J lost 0 bases, with 18 bases between them. The CDR3 totals 16 residues. The CDR3 DNA follows: TGTGCCAGCAGAGAACCTTATAGGGGATCCTCCTACGAGCAGTACTTC. It specifies CASREPYRGSSYEQYF.

V and J are TRBV19 and TRBJ1-1; the D is unclear. V lost 3 bases and J 4 bases, leaving 9 bases between the germline ends. This CDR3 region has 13 residues. Germline V gene data show CDR1 as LNHDA and CDR2 as SQIVND (reference sequence). The chain's CDR3 is CASSIPPSTEAFF. CDR3 nucleotide sequence: TGTGCCAGTAGTATCCCCCCGAGCACTGAAGCTTTCTTT.

The genes are TRBV5-1 and TRBJ1-4; 11 nucleotides match TRBD1. V trimming: 0 bases; J trimming: 7 bases; junction bases outside the gene matches: 8. In germline, CDR1 is SGHRS, CDR2 YFSETQ. CDR3 length: 17 amino acids. This CDR3 is CASSLDGTGGIGEKLFF. The CDR3 DNA reads as TGCGCCAGCAGCTTGGATGGGACAGGGGGTATAGGTGAAAAACTGTTTTTT.

The chain is built from TRBV30 and TRBJ2-1; the D gene is possibly TRBD2 (6 bases). Germline assignment: CDR1 GTSNPN and CDR2 SVGIG (reference sequence). Between the trimmed V and J ends, which lost 0 bases and 4 bases, there was a span of 13 bases. The CDR3 runs 15 residues. The CDR3 DNA follows: TGTGCCTGGAGTGTACTTACGCGGGATTACAATGAGCAGTTCTTC. It specifies CAWSVLTRDYNEQFF. Drawing the rest from reference TRBV30 and TRBJ2-1, the complete variable domain is SQTIHQWPATLVQPVGSPLSLECTVEGTSNPNLYWYRQAAGRGLQLLFYSVGIGQISSEVPQNLSASRPQDRQFILSSKKLLLSDSGFYLCAWSVLTRDYNEQFFGPGTRLTVL.

The chain carries TRBV15 and TRBJ1-1; D unclear. The CDR3 sequence is 14 residues long. Trimming removed 0 bases at V and 7 bases at J, with 12 bases between. The germline CDR1 and CDR2 sequences are LNHNV and YYDKDF (reference sequence). The CDR3 DNA sequence: TGTGCCACCAGCAGAGATTCGGGAATGAGTGAAGCTTTCTTT. This sequence encodes CATSRDSGMSEAFF.

As for this clone: In the same sample, other DNA sequences code for this CDR3. The CDR3 spells CASSLGGMNTEAFF. CDR3 DNA sequence: TGTGCCAGCAGCTTGGGTGGGATGAACACTGAAGCTTTCTTT. The J gene is TRBJ1-1, the V gene TRBV11-3; D unresolved. CDR1 is SGHNT and CDR2 is YENEEA in the germline V gene. This CDR3 is built from 14 residues. Deletions cut 3 bases from V and 0 bases from J, with 8 bases between. The entire variable domain, with the rest obtained from reference TRBV11-3 and TRBJ1-1, is as follows: EAGVVQSPRYKIIEKKQPVAFWCNPISGHNTLYWYLQNLGQGPELLIRYENEEAVDDSQLPKDRFSAERLKGVDSTLKIQPAELGDSAVYLCASSLGGMNTEAFFGQGTRLTVV.

V is TRBV19 and J is TRBJ2-7; D is perhaps TRBD1 (7 bases). The CDR3 runs 13 residues. Trimming took off 1 base at V and 7 bases at J, with 11 bases between the two ends. Per the germline V gene, CDR1 is LNHDA and CDR2 is SQIVND (reference sequence). The CDR3 is CASSIVQGGEQYF. The CDR3 bases are TGTGCCAGTAGTATAGTCCAGGGGGGAGAGCAGTACTTC.

To note about this clone: A junction end diverges from the germline sequence, so it may reflect a read error. V usage is TRBV5-1 and J usage is TRBJ1-2; TRBD1 might be the D (5 bases). This CDR3 region has 14 residues. Germline CDR1 SGHRS, CDR2 YFSETQ. The DNA of the CDR3 is TGCGCCAGCAGTTTGGTAACGCAGGGCCATGGCTACACCTTC. It is translated as CASSLVTQGHGYTF.

The chain couples TRBV30 to TRBJ2-2, with D tentatively TRBD1 (5 bases). CDR3 length: 12 residues. The V and J ends lost 2 bases and 5 bases respectively, with 6 bases between them. From germline, CDR1 is GTSNPN and CDR2 SVGIG (reference sequence). The CDR3 DNA reads TGTGCCTGGAGTAGGGGTACCGGGGAGCTGTTTTTT. It specifies CAWSRGTGELFF.

This CDR3 is CASSRGLAGGWSYNEQFF. As DNA, the CDR3 is TGTGCCAGCAGTAGGGGACTAGCGGGAGGGTGGTCCTACAATGAGCAGTTCTTC. This rearrangement joins TRBV28 to TRBJ2-1; 16 nucleotides agree with TRBD2. The CDR3 is 18 residues long. With 5 bases clipped from V and 1 base from J, the junction kept 5 bases outside the gene matches. Germline CDR1 and CDR2: MDHEN and SYDVKM.

The CDR3 protein is CASSPQVQVNQPQHF. The CDR3 nucleotides are TGTGCCAGCTCACCCCAGGTCCAGGTGAATCAGCCCCAGCATTTT. J is TRBJ1-5 and V is TRBV18, with D hard to call. Trimming left V 3 bases short and J 4 bases short, with 13 bases between. The CDR3 spans 15 residues. The germline CDR1 and CDR2 sequences are KGHSH and LQKENI.

The V gene is TRBV19, the J gene TRBJ1-5; D is ambiguous. The V and J ends lost 10 bases and 0 bases respectively, with 10 bases between them. Germline V CDR1 and CDR2: LNHDA, SQIVND (reference sequence). The CDR3 sequence is 13 residues long. CDR3 sequence reads: CATAKDSNQPQHF. The DNA of the CDR3 is TGTGCCACTGCCAAAGATAGCAATCAGCCCCAGCATTTT.

The chain combines TRBV6-8 with TRBJ2-7; the match to TRBD2 covers 10 bases. CDR1 MNHGY and CDR2 SAAAGT come from the germline V gene. Trimming removed 2 bases from V and 5 bases from J; junction bases left unmatched: 6. The CDR3 spans 15 residues. CDR3 DNA: TGTGCCAGCAGTTACCGGCTAGCGGGGGCCGACGAGCAGTACTTC. It encodes CASSYRLAGADEQYF.

V gene TRBV6-8 combines with J gene TRBJ1-6; no clear D gene. In germline, CDR1 is MNHGY, CDR2 SAAAGT. The CDR3 contains 12 residues. V was trimmed by 6 bases and J by 8 bases, leaving 8 bases between them. The CDR3, as DNA: TGTGCCAGCAGCAGTTATGATTCACCCCTCCACTTT. The encoded protein is CASSSYDSPLHF.